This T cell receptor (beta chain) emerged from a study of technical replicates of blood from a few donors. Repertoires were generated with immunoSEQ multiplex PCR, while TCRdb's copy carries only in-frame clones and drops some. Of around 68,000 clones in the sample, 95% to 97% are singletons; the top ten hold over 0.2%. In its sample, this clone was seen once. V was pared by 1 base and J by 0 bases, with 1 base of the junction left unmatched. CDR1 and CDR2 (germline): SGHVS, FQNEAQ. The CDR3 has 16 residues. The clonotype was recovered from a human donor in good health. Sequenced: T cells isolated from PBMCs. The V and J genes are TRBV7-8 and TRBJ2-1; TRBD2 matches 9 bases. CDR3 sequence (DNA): TGTGCCAGCAGCTTAGTAGCGGGAGCCTCCTACAATGAGCAGTTCTTC. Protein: CASSLVAGASYNEQFF.